These 31 T cell receptor beta chains were sequenced from one sample in a study of blood T cell repertoires in COVID-19. Measured with immunoSEQ multiplex PCR; TCRdb has only the in-frame clones, and not every one. The sample has some 48,000 clones; around four fifths are singletons. Sequenced sample: peripheral blood. The receptor set was obtained from a human donor in a cohort sampled during active COVID-19.

This sequence joins TRBV7-2 and TRBJ1-2, with 7 bases aligning to TRBD1. The CDR3 extends over 14 amino acids. The V and J ends lost 3 bases and 7 bases, in that order; junction bases with no gene match: 8. Germline CDR1 reads SGHTA; CDR2 reads FQGNSA. CDR3 nucleotide sequence: TGTGCCAGCAGCTTTAGGGGGCAGTTTCGTGGCTACACCTTC. As protein: CASSFRGQFRGYTF.

The chain uses TRBV6-2 or TRBV6-3 and TRBJ1-5; the D is unclear. CDR3 length equals 17 residues. Germline V lookup: CDR1 MNHEY, CDR2 SVGEGT. V lost 4 bases to trimming and J lost 1 base, with 17 bases between them. CDR3 DNA: TGTGCCAGCAGTTTTGCCCGGGAGGCCCTAAGCAATCAGCCCCAGCATTTT. Its protein is CASSFAREALSNQPQHF.

V usage is TRBV6-5 and J usage is TRBJ1-4, with TRBD1 matching 9 bases. The length of the CDR3 is 13 residues. The junction had 5 bases not matched to a gene; V was cut back by 9 bases and J by 6 bases. Germline V gene sequence: CDR1 MNHEY, CDR2 SVGAGI. The DNA of the CDR3 is TGTGCCAGTCACAGGGGGCCTGATGAAAAACTGTTTTTT. Its translation is CASHRGPDEKLFF.

J is TRBJ1-6 and V is TRBV5-1, with D perhaps TRBD1 (6 bases). The CDR3 extends over 14 amino acids. Trimming removed 5 bases at V and 10 bases at J, with 16 bases between. CDR1 is SGHRS and CDR2 is YFSETQ in the germline V gene. The CDR3 DNA sequence: TGCGCCAGCAGACCCGCCGACAGGCCCTCACCCCTCCACTTT. Residues: CASRPADRPSPLHF.

In its sample, this clone was seen once. V usage is TRBV30 and J usage is TRBJ2-3; 9 bases are a match to TRBD1. This CDR3 has 15 amino acids. Trimming took 0 bases from V and 6 from J; bases not matched to a gene: 7. CDR1 and CDR2 (germline): GTSNPN, SVGIG (reference sequence). The CDR3 region is CAWSVGTGSSDTQYF. The CDR3 bases are TGTGCCTGGAGTGTTGGGACAGGGAGTTCGGATACGCAGTATTTT.

The V gene is TRBV9, the J gene TRBJ1-2; D ambiguous. V was pared by 4 bases and J by 3 bases, with 16 bases between. The CDR3 length is 15 residues. In germline, CDR1 is SGDLS, CDR2 YYNGEE. In DNA, the CDR3 is TGTGCCAGCAGCCCCACCTTACGGGAGGACTATGGCTACACCTTC. It encodes CASSPTLREDYGYTF.

The chain links TRBV5-1 to TRBJ2-7; TRBD2 aligns across 10 bases. Germline CDR1 and CDR2: SGHRS and YFSETQ. The CDR3 is 16 residues long. V was clipped by 4 bases and J by 6 bases; unmatched bases: 13. The DNA for the CDR3 is TGCGCCAGCAGCATTGTGGAGCGGGGGGGCCTCGGCGAGCAGTACTTC. Amino acid sequence: CASSIVERGGLGEQYF.

A few counts support this clone. The chain's CDR3 is CASSYSPGVNTEAFF. In DNA form, the CDR3 reads TGTGCCAGCAGTTACTCCCCGGGAGTTAACACTGAAGCTTTCTTT. The gene calls are TRBV6-2 or TRBV6-3 and TRBJ1-1; no clear D. The germline V gene encodes CDR1 MNHEY and CDR2 SVGEGT. The CDR3 is 15 amino acids. Trimming stripped 0 bases from V and 2 bases from J, with 10 bases between.

The V and J genes are TRBV7-8 and TRBJ1-2; D perhaps matches TRBD1 (5 bases). V was trimmed by 5 bases and J by 5 bases, leaving 21 bases between them. The CDR3 runs to 16 residues. CDR1 and CDR2 from the germline V gene are SGHVS and FQNEAQ. The CDR3 reads CASSPGGEAGGYGYTF. For the CDR3, the DNA is TGTGCCAGCAGCCCCGGGGGAGAGGCAGGAGGGTATGGCTACACCTTC.

The chain combines TRBV13 with TRBJ2-7; maybe TRBD1 (6 bases). V shed 3 bases and J shed 3 bases, with 15 bases lying between them. Germline V gene sequence: CDR1 PRHDT, CDR2 FYEKMQ (reference sequence). CDR3 size: 15 residues. The CDR3 loop reads CASSFFEGDLYEQYF. The CDR3 DNA is TGTGCCAGCAGCTTCTTCGAGGGGGACCTCTACGAGCAGTACTTC.

The table lists this clone with a few counts. This chain joins TRBV4-2 and TRBJ1-2; TRBD1 aligns across 10 bases. This CDR3 spans 16 amino acids. Germline V gene sequence: CDR1 LGHNA, CDR2 YNFKEQ. The V gene end was trimmed by 1 base and the J gene end by 5 bases; junction bases not matched to a gene: 7. The CDR3 loop is CASSQAGGQGQYGYTF. The CDR3 bases are TGTGCCAGCAGCCAAGCAGGGGGACAGGGGCAGTATGGCTACACCTTC.

This chain uses TRBV21-1 with TRBJ1-1; TRBD1, the table's D call, lacks a check against the DNA. TRBV21-1 is a pseudogene segment. The CDR3 spans 15 residues. CDR3 sequence reads: CASKSGDRAHTEAFF. The CDR3 DNA reads TGTGCCAGCAAGTCTGGGGACAGGGCGCACACTGAAGCTTTCTTT.

CDR3 protein: CASSSRGGVNNEQFF. CDR3 sequence (DNA): TGTGCCAGCAGCAGCCGGGGGGGGGTCAACAATGAGCAGTTCTTC. The genes are TRBV3-1 (or the pseudogene TRBV3-2) and TRBJ2-1, with 8 bases lining up with TRBD2. The CDR3 runs 15 residues. Trimming at V came to 5 bases and at J to 5 bases, leaving 8 bases not matched to a gene. Germline CDR1 reads LGHDT; CDR2 reads YNNKEL (reference sequence).

In this sample, this clone turned up a few times. The V gene is TRBV6-5, the J gene TRBJ1-5; TRBD1 might be the D (6 bases). V was cut by 6 bases and J by 5 bases, with 14 bases left in between. The CDR3 runs to 14 residues. Germline CDR1 is MNHEY and CDR2 is SVGAGI. In DNA, the CDR3 is TGTGCCAGCAGCGGAATGGACAGCCATCAGCCCCAGCATTTT. Translating gives CASSGMDSHQPQHF.

V is TRBV18 and J is TRBJ1-5, with D possibly TRBD1 on 6 matching bases. Germline CDR1 KGHSH, CDR2 LQKENI. The CDR3 length is 16 residues. V was cut by 5 bases and J by 1 base, with 15 bases left in between. The CDR3 DNA is TGTGCCAGCTCATATCTGGGGGCCGACAGCAATCAGCCCCAGCATTTT. Translating gives CASSYLGADSNQPQHF.

This sequence joins TRBV10-1 and TRBJ1-2, with 8 bases aligning to TRBD1. The CDR3 is made up of 19 amino acids. The germline gives CDR1 WNHNN, CDR2 SYGVQD (reference sequence). V shed 7 bases, J shed 1 base, and the junction held 20 bases outside the gene matches. CDR3 coding DNA: TGCGCCAGCACCCCCCGCACGGACAGGGAGATTATCTTTAACTATGGCTACACCTTC. It yields the protein CASTPRTDREIIFNYGYTF.

The J gene is TRBJ1-1, the V gene TRBV29-1; D gene unclear. Germline V gene sequence: CDR1 SQVTM, CDR2 ANQGSEA. Trimming shortened V by 1 base and J by 4 bases, and 10 bases separated the two germline ends. The CDR3 has 13 residues. CDR3 protein: CSVEGRSLTEAFF. CDR3 in DNA: TGCAGCGTTGAAGGGAGGTCGCTCACTGAAGCTTTCTTT.

The chain joins TRBV2 to TRBJ1-1; maybe TRBD1 (6 bases). The V and J ends lost 8 bases and 11 bases respectively, with 21 bases between them. This CDR3 has 13 amino acids. Germline V gene sequence: CDR1 SNHLY, CDR2 FYNNEI. The CDR3 protein is CASSGGATGKAFF. In DNA, the CDR3 is TGTGCCAGCTCCGGGGGGGCAACGGGGAAGGCTTTCTTT.

V usage is TRBV30 and J usage is TRBJ1-1; weak D call: TRBD1 (6 bases). V dropped 1 base and J dropped 1 base, with 7 bases sitting between them. Germline-derived CDR1 and CDR2 are GTSNPN and SVGIG (reference sequence). The CDR3 sequence is 13 residues long. The CDR3 sequence: CAWSGGGNTEAFF. DNA for the CDR3: TGTGCCTGGAGTGGAGGGGGGAACACTGAAGCTTTCTTT.

The chain has TRBV30 and TRBJ1-2; no definite D call. Per germline, CDR1 GTSNPN and CDR2 SVGIG (reference sequence). V gave up 0 bases and J gave up 4 bases, with 12 bases separating them. The CDR3 consists of 14 residues. Here the CDR3 reads CAWSVPGFTYGYTF. CDR3 sequence (DNA): TGTGCCTGGAGTGTACCGGGATTTACCTATGGCTACACCTTC.

The chain carries TRBV5-8 and TRBJ2-3; 7 bases fit TRBD1. V gave up 2 bases and J gave up 2 bases; unmatched junction bases: 2. Germline assignment: CDR1 SGHTS and CDR2 YDEGEE. This CDR3 is 14 amino acids long. Here the CDR3 DNA reads TGTGCCAGCAGCTTAGGACAGGACACAGATACGCAGTATTTT. This gives the protein CASSLGQDTDTQYF.

The chain employs TRBV18 and TRBJ2-6, with D unclear. Per the germline V gene, CDR1 is KGHSH and CDR2 is LQKENI. V lost 6 bases and J lost 0, with 12 bases in between. The CDR3 has 16 residues. The CDR3 sequence: CASSDPSGSGANVLTF. CDR3 nucleotides: TGTGCCAGCTCCGACCCCTCGGGCTCTGGGGCCAACGTCCTGACTTTC.

The CDR3 DNA reads TGTGCCAGCAGTGGGACAGGGTACCCCTACGAGCAGTACTTC. Translation: CASSGTGYPYEQYF. V and J are TRBV5-4 and TRBJ2-7, with 9 bases matching TRBD1. Germline CDR1 SGHNT, CDR2 YYREEE (reference sequence). Trimming took 5 bases from V and 2 from J; bases not matched to a gene: 5. The CDR3 length is 14 residues. Full variable domain (rest looked up from reference TRBV5-4 and TRBJ2-7): ETGVTQSPTHLIKTRGQQVTLRCSSQSGHNTVSWYQQALGQGPQFIFQYYREEENGRGNFPPRFSGLQFPNYSSELNVNALELDDSALYLCASSGTGYPYEQYFGPGTRLTVT.

V is TRBV6-5 and J is TRBJ2-1; D not certain. Germline-derived CDR1 and CDR2 are MNHEY and SVGAGI. CDR3 length: 11 amino acids. V was trimmed by 8 bases and J by 4 bases, leaving 6 bases between them. CDR3 region: CASGQYNEQFF. In DNA, the CDR3 is TGTGCCAGCGGTCAGTACAATGAGCAGTTCTTC.

The chain has TRBV25-1 and TRBJ2-3, with 10 bases identical to TRBD2. Germline loops: CDR1 MGHDK, CDR2 SYGVNS. V shed 3 bases and J 0 bases; nucleotides not matched to a gene: 0. The CDR3 runs to 15 residues. As DNA, the CDR3 is TGTGCCAGCAGTGAGACTAGCGGGAGCACAGATACGCAGTATTTT. Translation gives CASSETSGSTDTQYF.

The rearrangement links TRBV5-5 to TRBJ2-5; 8 bases line up with TRBD1. From germline, CDR1 is SGHKS and CDR2 YYEKEE (reference sequence). Unmatched junction bases numbered 12, after V lost 1 base and J lost 4 bases. The CDR3 runs 17 residues. CDR3 amino acids: CASSLPLGRGRGETQYF. The CDR3 bases are TGTGCCAGCAGCTTGCCCTTGGGCAGGGGGCGCGGAGAGACCCAGTACTTC.

The chain employs TRBV9 and TRBJ2-3; D is possibly TRBD2 (5 bases). Germline CDR1 and CDR2: SGDLS and YYNGEE. V was cut by 0 bases and J by 0 bases, with 11 bases left in between. CDR3 size: 16 residues. The CDR3 sequence: CASSVGAVTSTDTQYF. CDR3 coding DNA: TGTGCCAGCAGCGTAGGAGCGGTGACTAGCACAGATACGCAGTATTTT.

V gene TRBV24-1 combines with J gene TRBJ1-5; 8 bases align to TRBD1. CDR1 is KGHDR and CDR2 is SFDVKD in the germline V gene. J gave up 5 bases and V 7 bases, and 9 bases lay outside the gene matches. This CDR3 has 15 residues. In DNA form, the CDR3 reads TGTGCCACCAGCCCAGCCGGGACAGGCTATCAGCCCCAGCATTTT. Its protein is CATSPAGTGYQPQHF.

The V call is TRBV3-1 (or the pseudogene TRBV3-2), the J call TRBJ2-3; 8 bases match TRBD2. Trimming cost V 4 bases and J 4 bases; bases outside gene matches: 16. CDR3 size: 18 residues. The germline gives CDR1 LGHDT, CDR2 YNNKEL (reference sequence). CDR3 bases: TGTGCCAGCAGCCTATCCCCCGGTGGCAGCGGGGGCCCAGATACGCAGTATTTT. It codes for CASSLSPGGSGGPDTQYF.

The gene calls are TRBV4-1 and TRBJ2-7; tentatively, D is TRBD1 (5 bases). With 1 base removed from V and 2 bases from J, the gap between germline ends came to 9 bases. The CDR3 sequence is 14 residues long. CDR1 is MGHRA, CDR2 YSYEKL, per germline. This CDR3 reads CASSQVGVAYEQYF. CDR3 DNA: TGCGCCAGCAGCCAAGTAGGGGTAGCCTACGAGCAGTACTTC.

V is TRBV19 and J is TRBJ2-7; 7 nucleotides agree with TRBD2. Looked up from germline, CDR1 is LNHDA and CDR2 is SQIVND (reference sequence). The trim removed 4 bases at V and 0 bases at J, leaving 3 bases unmatched. The CDR3 sequence is 14 residues long. The CDR3 reads CASSRGGGSYEQYF. The CDR3 region has the DNA TGTGCCAGTAGTAGGGGGGGTGGCTCCTACGAGCAGTACTTC.